This entry lists 4 T cell receptor beta chains sequenced from one sample in a study of T cell clonotyping in hematopoietic cell transplantation. Repertoires were generated with immunoSEQ multiplex PCR, while TCRdb's copy carries only in-frame clones and drops some. This sample has approximately 6,200 clones, with 90% to 95% found just once. The material sequenced was peripheral blood mononuclear cells, taken 100 days after allogeneic stem cell transplant. These receptors originate from a female patient in her forties or fifties who had an allogeneic stem cell transplant from an unrelated donor, so T cells may come from the graft donor. Some clones in this sample may be carry-over from other donors' samples.

The rearrangement links TRBV29-1 to TRBJ2-7; 10 bases fit TRBD1. The CDR3 is made up of 13 amino acids. J was trimmed by 2 bases and V by 4 bases; bases with no gene match: 2. Germline V CDR1 and CDR2: SQVTM, ANQGSEA. CDR3 sequence: CSVGGTGAYEQYF. Here the CDR3 DNA reads TGCAGCGTTGGGGGGACAGGGGCCTACGAGCAGTACTTC.

The rearrangement links TRBV30 to TRBJ1-2; the D gene is possibly TRBD1 (5 bases). The germline V and J ends were trimmed by 3 bases and 0 bases, with 11 bases remaining between them. The CDR3 loop spans 14 amino acids. The germline CDR1 and CDR2 sequences are GTSNPN and SVGIG (reference sequence). The CDR3 is CAWRRTLANYGYTF. The DNA for the CDR3 is TGTGCCTGGAGAAGGACACTTGCTAACTATGGCTACACCTTC. Combining the CDR3 with reference TRBV30 and TRBJ1-2 gives the whole variable domain SQTIHQWPATLVQPVGSPLSLECTVEGTSNPNLYWYRQAAGRGLQLLFYSVGIGQISSEVPQNLSASRPQDRQFILSSKKLLLSDSGFYLCAWRRTLANYGYTFGSGTRLTVV.

CDR3 sequence reads: CASSPRVYEQYF. The CDR3 bases are TGTGCCAGCAGCCCTCGGGTCTACGAGCAGTACTTC. The rearrangement links TRBV6-6 to TRBJ2-7; D gene uncertain. CDR1 is MNHNY, CDR2 SVGAGI, per germline (reference sequence). The CDR3 is made up of 12 amino acids. V shed 6 bases and J shed 3 bases, with 9 bases lying between them.

The gene calls are TRBV6-6 and TRBJ1-5; TRBD1 aligns across 9 bases. Trimming removed 7 bases from V and 6 bases from J; junction bases left unmatched: 13. The CDR3 extends over 16 amino acids. The germline V gene has CDR1 MNHNY and CDR2 SVGAGI (reference sequence). CDR3 region: CASIHGDRASGQPQHF. CDR3 DNA: TGTGCCAGCATCCACGGGGACAGGGCATCAGGTCAGCCCCAGCATTTT.